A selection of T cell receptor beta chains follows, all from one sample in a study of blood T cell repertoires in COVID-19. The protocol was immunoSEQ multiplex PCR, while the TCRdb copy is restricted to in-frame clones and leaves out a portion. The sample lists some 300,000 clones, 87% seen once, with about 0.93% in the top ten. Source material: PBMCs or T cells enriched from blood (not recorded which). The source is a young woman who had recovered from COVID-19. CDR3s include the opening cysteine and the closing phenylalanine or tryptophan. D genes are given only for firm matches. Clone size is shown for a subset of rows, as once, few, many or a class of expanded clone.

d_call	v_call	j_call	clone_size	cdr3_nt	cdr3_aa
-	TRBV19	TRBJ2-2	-	TGTGCCAGTGAGGACAGCCTCACCGGGGAGCTGTTTTTT	CASEDSLTGELFF
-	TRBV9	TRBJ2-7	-	TGTGCCAGCAGCGTAGGAGACCCCTCGCGGTTCTCCTACGAGCAGTACTTC	CASSVGDPSRFSYEQYF
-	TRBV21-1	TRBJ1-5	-	TGTGCCAGCAGGACACCGCTCTATCAGCCCCAGCATTTT	CASRTPLYQPQHF
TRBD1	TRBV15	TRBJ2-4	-	TGTGCCACCAGCAGAGATGGGCAGGGGGCTCGAAAAAACATTCAGTACTTC	CATSRDGQGARKNIQYF
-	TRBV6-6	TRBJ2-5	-	TGTGCCAGCAGCCCCCGGGAGACCCAGTACTTC	CASSPRETQYF
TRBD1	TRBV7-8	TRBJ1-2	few	TGTGCCAGCACCCAATCCGGGACAGGGGGCGCCGACTATGGCTACACCTTC	CASTQSGTGGADYGYTF
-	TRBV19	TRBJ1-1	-	TGTGCCAGTAGTATAGGCAGTCTTGAAGCTTTCTTT	CASSIGSLEAFF
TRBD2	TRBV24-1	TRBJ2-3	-	TGTGCCACCAGTGCCTCAGGACTAGCGATGATCACAGATACGCAGTATTTT	CATSASGLAMITDTQYF
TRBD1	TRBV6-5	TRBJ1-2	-	TGTGCCAGCAGCAGGGGACAGGGGTGGTATGGCTACACCTTC	CASSRGQGWYGYTF
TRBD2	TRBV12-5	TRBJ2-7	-	TGTGCTAGTGGTTTGAGACTAGCGGGGACCTACGAGCAGTACTTC	CASGLRLAGTYEQYF
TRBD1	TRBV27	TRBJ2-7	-	TGTGCCAGCTCAGGGGGCTCGGAGCAGTACTTC	CASSGGSEQYF
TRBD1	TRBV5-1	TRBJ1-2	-	TGCGCCAGCAGCTCCGGGACAGCATATGGCTACACCTTC	CASSSGTAYGYTF
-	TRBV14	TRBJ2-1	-	TGTGCCAGCAGTCCACAGGGTAATGAGCAGTTCTTC	CASSPQGNEQFF
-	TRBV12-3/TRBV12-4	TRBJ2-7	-	TGTGCCAGCAGTTTGGCCGGGGAGCAGTACTTC	CASSLAGEQYF
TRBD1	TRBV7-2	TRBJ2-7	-	TGTGCCAGCAGCAAATGGACAGGGTCCTACGAGCAGTACTTC	CASSKWTGSYEQYF
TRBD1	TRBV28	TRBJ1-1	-	TGTGCCAGCAGTTCGACAGGGTTCGAAGCTTTCTTT	CASSSTGFEAFF
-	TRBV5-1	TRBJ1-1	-	TGCGCCAGCAGCTTGGAGCCAGACACCGTGACCCGAGAAGCTTTCTTT	CASSLEPDTVTREAFF
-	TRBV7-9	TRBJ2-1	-	TGTGCCAGCAGCTTCTCTAGCCCCGACGAGCAGTTCTTC	CASSFSSPDEQFF
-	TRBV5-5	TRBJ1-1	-	TGTGCCAGCAGCTGGGCTTCCATGAACACTGAAGCTTTCTTT	CASSWASMNTEAFF
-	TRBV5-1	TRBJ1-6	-	TGCGCCAGCAGTACAGGGAATAATTCACCCCTCCACTTT	CASSTGNNSPLHF
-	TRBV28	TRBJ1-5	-	TGTGCCAGCAGTTTGGGGAGACAGCCCCAGCATTTT	CASSLGRQPQHF
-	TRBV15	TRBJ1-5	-	TGTGCCACCAGCAGAGATAGGGGTCAATGGGAGCCCCAGCATTTT	CATSRDRGQWEPQHF
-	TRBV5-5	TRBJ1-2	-	TGTGCCAGCAGCTTGAGCGGGGACTATGGCTACACCTTC	CASSLSGDYGYTF
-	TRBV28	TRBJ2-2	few	TGTGCCAGCAGTTCGGACTTGAAGGACACCGGGGAGCTGTTTTTT	CASSSDLKDTGELFF
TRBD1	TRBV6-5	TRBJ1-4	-	TGTGCCAGCAGTCCTACAGGGGGTTTGGGGGAAAAACTGTTTTTT	CASSPTGGLGEKLFF
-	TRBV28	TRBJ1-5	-	TGTGCCAGCAGTTTGAGGACAAGAATGCTTCAGCCCCAGCATTTT	CASSLRTRMLQPQHF
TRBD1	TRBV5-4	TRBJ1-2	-	TGTGCCAGCAGCTTACAGGGGGCCTATGGCTACACCTTC	CASSLQGAYGYTF
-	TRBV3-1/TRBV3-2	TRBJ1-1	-	TGTGCCAGCAGCCTCATGGGAGAGGACACTGAAGCTTTCTTT	CASSLMGEDTEAFF
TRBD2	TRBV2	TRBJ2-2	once	TGTGCCAGCCGGGAGGCGGGCCGGAACACCGGGGAGCTGTTTTTT	CASREAGRNTGELFF
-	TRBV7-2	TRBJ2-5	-	TGTGCCAGCAGCTTAGAAAGCGTCGGTGTAGAGACCCAGTACTTC	CASSLESVGVETQYF
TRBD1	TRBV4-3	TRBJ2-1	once	TGCGCCAGCAGCCAAGATTATAGGGGGCGGCTGGGGAATGAGCAGTTCTTC	CASSQDYRGRLGNEQFF
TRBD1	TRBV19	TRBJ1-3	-	TGTGCCAGTTCCACGGGACAGGGGGCGAACGGAAACACCATATATTTT	CASSTGQGANGNTIYF
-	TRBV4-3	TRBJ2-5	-	TGCGCCAGCAGCCAAGGCTCGGCAGGTTGGGAGACCCAGTACTTC	CASSQGSAGWETQYF
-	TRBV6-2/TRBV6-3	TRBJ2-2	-	TGTGCCAGCAGTTACTCGACACAATCTACCGGGGAGCTGTTTTTT	CASSYSTQSTGELFF
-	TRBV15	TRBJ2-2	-	TGTGCCACCAGCTGGAGGACGGGGAACACCGGGGAGCTGTTTTTT	CATSWRTGNTGELFF
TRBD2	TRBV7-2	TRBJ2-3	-	TGTGCCAGCAGCTTAGGTTTAGCGGGGGGGTCAGATACGCAGTATTTT	CASSLGLAGGSDTQYF
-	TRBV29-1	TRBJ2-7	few	TGCAGCGTTGGGGAGGCAGGGAGCTCCTACGAGCAGTACTTC	CSVGEAGSSYEQYF
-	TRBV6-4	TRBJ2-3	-	TGTGCCAGCAGTGTCGGCGCGGGGTACACAGATACGCAGTATTTT	CASSVGAGYTDTQYF
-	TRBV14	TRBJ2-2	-	TGTGCCAGCAGCCAAGTTGGCCAGGCTAACACCGGGGAGCTGTTTTTT	CASSQVGQANTGELFF
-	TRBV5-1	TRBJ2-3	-	TGCGCCAGCAGCCAGTGGACGGGACTCGCCACAGATACGCAGTATTTT	CASSQWTGLATDTQYF
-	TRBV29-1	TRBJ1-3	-	TGCAGCGTTGTTGCCGACTTCGGAAACACCATATATTTT	CSVVADFGNTIYF
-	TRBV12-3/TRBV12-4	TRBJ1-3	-	TGTGCCAGCAGTATGTCGGGAAACACCATATATTTT	CASSMSGNTIYF
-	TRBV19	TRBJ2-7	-	TGTGCCAGTAGTGCCGCCGGGGTCCCTGGCCACGAGCAGTACTTC	CASSAAGVPGHEQYF
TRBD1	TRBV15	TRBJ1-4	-	TGTGCCACCAGCAGAGGGGGGCAGGGGGAAGAAAAACTGTTTTTT	CATSRGGQGEEKLFF
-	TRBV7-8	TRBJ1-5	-	TGTGCCAGCAGCCCTCTCCCCCAGCCCCAGCATTTT	CASSPLPQPQHF
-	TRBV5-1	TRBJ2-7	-	TGCGCCAGCAGCTTGCCAGGGGACCTCTACGAGCAGTACTTC	CASSLPGDLYEQYF
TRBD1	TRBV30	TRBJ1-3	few	TGTGCCTGGAGAAAAGGGACAGTCTCTGGAAACACCATATATTTT	CAWRKGTVSGNTIYF
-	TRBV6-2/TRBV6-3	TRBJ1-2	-	TGTGCCAGCAGCAGCGTGGGCTACACCTTC	CASSSVGYTF
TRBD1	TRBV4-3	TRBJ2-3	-	TGCGCCAGCAGCCAAGATCGGCGACAGGGGCGGACAGATACGCAGTATTTT	CASSQDRRQGRTDTQYF
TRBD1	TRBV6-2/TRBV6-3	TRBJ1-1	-	TGTGCCAGCAGCCCGGGACAGCCGAACACTGAAGCTTTCTTT	CASSPGQPNTEAFF
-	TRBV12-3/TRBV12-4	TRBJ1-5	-	TGTGCCAGCAGCCAGGTTCCCAATCAGCCCCAGCATTTT	CASSQVPNQPQHF
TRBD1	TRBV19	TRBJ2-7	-	TGTGCCAGTAGTATATGGACAGGAACTTACGAGCAGTACTTC	CASSIWTGTYEQYF
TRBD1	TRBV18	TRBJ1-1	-	TGTGCCAGCTCACCTGACAGGGAGAGAACTGAAGCTTTCTTT	CASSPDRERTEAFF